The sequence of this T cell receptor beta chain was determined in a study of early T cells in non-severe SARS-CoV-2 infection. Looking at the study overall: Chains stayed unpaired after sequencing of bulk RNA from unsorted whole blood. The study, taken as a whole, reports: Private and CD4 specificities were missed by VDJdb matching, skewed to anti-spike CD8.

With 7 bases clipped from V and 6 bases from J, the junction kept 12 bases outside the gene matches. The CDR3 is 16 amino acids. CDR1 and CDR2 (germline): SGHTA, FQGNSA. This clonotype was seen a handful of times. The target antigen is unknown. Individual cDNA molecules were tagged with unique molecular identifiers, the study reported. TCRdb re-analysed the 5' RACE reads in MiXCR, keeping a single row per CDR3 protein. Among 98,000 or so distinct CDR3 sequences, about 11% were seen once, and the ten largest hold roughly 5%. The chain combines TRBV7-2 with TRBJ2-2, with TRBD2 matching over 9 bases. The clonotype originates from an adult who was a healthcare worker with PCR-confirmed SARS-CoV-2 infection or an uninfected control (not recorded which). Material for sequencing was whole blood. CDR3 protein: CASKPLGASGAGELFF. CDR3 nucleotide sequence: TGTGCCAGCAAGCCCCTGGGAGCTAGCGGGGCCGGGGAGCTGTTTTTT.